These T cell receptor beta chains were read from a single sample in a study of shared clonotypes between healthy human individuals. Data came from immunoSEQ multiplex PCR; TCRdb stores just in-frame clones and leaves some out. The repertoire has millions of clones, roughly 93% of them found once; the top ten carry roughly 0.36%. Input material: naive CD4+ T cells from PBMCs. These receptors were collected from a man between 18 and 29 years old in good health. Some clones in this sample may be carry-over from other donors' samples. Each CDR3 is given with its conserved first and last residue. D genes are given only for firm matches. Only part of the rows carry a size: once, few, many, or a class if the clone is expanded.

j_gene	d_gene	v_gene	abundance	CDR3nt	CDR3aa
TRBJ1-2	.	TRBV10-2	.	TGCGCCAGCAGTCCAACACGGGGGTTTAACTATGGCTACACCTTC	CASSPTRGFNYGYTF
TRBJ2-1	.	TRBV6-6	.	TGTGCCAGCAGTTACGGCGCGGCGAAGGCCTACAATGAGCAGTTCTTC	CASSYGAAKAYNEQFF
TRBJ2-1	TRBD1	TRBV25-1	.	TGTGCCAGCAGTGAATATCCCGGACAGGGACTCGCCAATGAGCAGTTCTTC	CASSEYPGQGLANEQFF
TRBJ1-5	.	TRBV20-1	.	TGCAGTGCCGACAATCAGCCCCAGCATTTT	CSADNQPQHF
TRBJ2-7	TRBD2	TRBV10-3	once	TGTGCCATCAGCGAGAAGGGGCTAGCGGGCTACGAGCAGTACTTC	CAISEKGLAGYEQYF
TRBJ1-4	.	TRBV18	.	TGTGCCAGCTCCAGGGACCTGGGGGGCGAAAAACTGTTTTTT	CASSRDLGGEKLFF
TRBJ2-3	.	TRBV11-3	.	TGTGCCAGCAGCCTCACGACACCAGATACGCAGTATTTT	CASSLTTPDTQYF
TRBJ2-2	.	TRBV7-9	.	TGTGCCAGCAGTTTAGGGGACCTCACCGGGGAGCTGTTTTTT	CASSLGDLTGELFF
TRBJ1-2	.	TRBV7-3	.	TGTGCCAGCAGCTCCCCTTGGCAGAATGGCTACACCTTC	CASSSPWQNGYTF
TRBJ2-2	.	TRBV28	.	TGTGCCAGCAGTTCTTCAGGGGTTAGGAACGGGGAGCTGTTTTTT	CASSSSGVRNGELFF
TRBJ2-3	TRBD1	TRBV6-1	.	TGTGCCAGCAGTTTCCGGGACAGGGACGCAGATACGCAGTATTTT	CASSFRDRDADTQYF
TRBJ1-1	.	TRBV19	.	TGTGCCAGTAGTAACCCGGGACCCATAAACACTGAAGCTTTCTTT	CASSNPGPINTEAFF
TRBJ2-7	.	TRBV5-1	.	TGCGCCAGCAGCAGGGGGGAGGTGACCTACGAGCAGTACTTC	CASSRGEVTYEQYF
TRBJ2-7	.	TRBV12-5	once	TGTGCTAGTGGTCCCGGGACACGTGTCACCGAGCAGTACTTC	CASGPGTRVTEQYF
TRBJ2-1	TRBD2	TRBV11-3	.	TGTGCCAGCAGCTTAGGCGGGAGTAACCCCAATGAGCAGTTCTTC	CASSLGGSNPNEQFF
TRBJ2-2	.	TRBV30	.	TGTGCCTGGAAAAGGACTGTGAACACCGGGGAGCTGTTTTTT	CAWKRTVNTGELFF
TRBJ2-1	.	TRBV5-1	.	TGCGCCAGCAGCCCGGACAGACTAATGAATGAGCAGTTCTTC	CASSPDRLMNEQFF
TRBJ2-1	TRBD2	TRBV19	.	TGTGCCAGTAGGGGGCTGGCGGGAGCCGACTACAATGAGCAGTTCTTC	CASRGLAGADYNEQFF
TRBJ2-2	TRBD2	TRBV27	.	TGTGCCAGCAGTTACTCGCGGACTAGCGGGAACACCGGGGAGCTGTTTTTT	CASSYSRTSGNTGELFF
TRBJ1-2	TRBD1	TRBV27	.	TGTGCCAGCAGTTCCTACCCCGGACAGGGGTGGGCCTATGGCTACACCTTC	CASSSYPGQGWAYGYTF
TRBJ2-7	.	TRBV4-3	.	TGCGCCAGCAGCCAAGACCCAGGGGTAAACGAGCAGTACTTC	CASSQDPGVNEQYF
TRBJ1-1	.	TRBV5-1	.	TGCGCCAGCAGCACCGAACTAGGTATTATGAACACTGAAGCTTTCTTT	CASSTELGIMNTEAFF
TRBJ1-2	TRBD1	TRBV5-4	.	TGTACCAGCAGCTTTGGACAGGCTCGTTCGGCCTTTGGCTACACCTTC	CTSSFGQARSAFGYTF
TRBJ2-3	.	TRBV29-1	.	TGCAGCGTATACAGGGATACGCAGTATTTT	CSVYRDTQYF
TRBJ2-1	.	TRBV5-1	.	TGCGCCAGCAGCTTGGGGTCCGTGTATCTCAATGAGCAGTTCTTC	CASSLGSVYLNEQFF
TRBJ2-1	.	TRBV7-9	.	TGTGCCAGCAGCTTAGGCATAGGACCCGTAAGGAATGAGCAGTTCTTC	CASSLGIGPVRNEQFF
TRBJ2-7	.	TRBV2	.	TGTGCCAGCAGTGGACTGGAAATCTACGAGCAGTACTTC	CASSGLEIYEQYF
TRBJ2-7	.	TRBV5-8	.	TGTGCCAGCAGGACGACAGGAAGCTCCTACGAGCAGTACTTC	CASRTTGSSYEQYF
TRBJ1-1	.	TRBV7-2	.	TGTGCCAGCAGCCGCGACGGGAGAGGGACTGAAGCTTTCTTT	CASSRDGRGTEAFF
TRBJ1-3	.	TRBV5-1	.	TGCGCCAGCAGAGTTGGGGCCCACTCTGGAAACACCATATATTTT	CASRVGAHSGNTIYF
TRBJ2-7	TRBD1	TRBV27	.	TGTGCCAGCAAAGGACAGGGGAGACACGAGCAGTACTTC	CASKGQGRHEQYF
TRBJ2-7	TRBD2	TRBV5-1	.	TGCGCCAGCCTCGACTATCCCACTAGCGGGAGCTACGAGCAGTACTTC	CASLDYPTSGSYEQYF
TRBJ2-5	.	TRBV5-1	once	TGCGCCAGCAGCTTGCAACAGGGACCCCAAGAGACCCAGTACTTC	CASSLQQGPQETQYF
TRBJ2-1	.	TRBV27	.	TGTGCCAGCAGTTTAAGGGGGGGTACAGGAAACCCCTACTACAATGAGCAGTTCTTC	CASSLRGGTGNPYYNEQFF
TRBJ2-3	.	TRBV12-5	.	TGTGCTAGTTGCCAGGCAACACAGACAGATACGCAGTATTTT	CASCQATQTDTQYF
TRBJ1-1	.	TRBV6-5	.	TGTGCCAGTAAAAATACCGGGCCGACTTTTGAAGCTTTCTTT	CASKNTGPTFEAFF
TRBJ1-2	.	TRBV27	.	TGTGCCAGCAGTTTCAGGCAGGGGCTTGGTGGCTACACCTTC	CASSFRQGLGGYTF
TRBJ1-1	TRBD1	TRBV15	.	TGTGCCACTCTTAGGACAGGTGCCACTGAAGCTTTCTTT	CATLRTGATEAFF
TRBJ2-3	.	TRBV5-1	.	TGCGCCAGCAGCAAACAGGGACCCACAGATACGCAGTATTTT	CASSKQGPTDTQYF
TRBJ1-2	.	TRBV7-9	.	TGTGCCAGCAGCTTAGGGCAGGGCGAGTATGGCTACACCTTC	CASSLGQGEYGYTF
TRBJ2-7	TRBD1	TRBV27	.	TGTGCCAGCACCGCGGACAGGGGGAGTTGGGGGCGGTTTTACGAGCAGTACTTC	CASTADRGSWGRFYEQYF
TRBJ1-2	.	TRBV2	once	TGTGCCAGCAGAGATACCCCTGACAGATACTATGGCTACACCTTC	CASRDTPDRYYGYTF
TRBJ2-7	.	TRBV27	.	TGTGCCACCAGGAGGGTTTCACCTTCCTACGAGCAGTACTTC	CATRRVSPSYEQYF